This T cell receptor (beta chain) was captured in a study of cytomegalovirus exposure and HLA in healthy donors. Study results and caveats: Sequencing depth across donors, presence/absence analyses assumed, was roughly uniform.

This clone was seen only a few times. Its antigen is currently unknown. 60 Vbeta and 13 Jbeta primers were used in PCR. Original processing methods: Roughly 10 million shared chains were among some 80 million unique TCR beta chains counted in a later analysis. This table comes from immunoSEQ multiplex PCR, and its TCRdb copy is limited to in-frame clones, with some not included. Clonal size and the V and J genes are those of that table, whereas D and trimming came from the DNA. The table has 200,000 to 250,000 clones, roughly 68% seen once. This CDR3 comprises 15 residues. Deletions cut 2 bases from V and 2 bases from J, with 13 bases between. Germline CDR1 is MGHRA and CDR2 is YSYEKL.

This chain uses TRBV4-1 with TRBJ2-7; weak D call: TRBD2 (5 bases). The TCR was taken from a man aged 40-55 years in good health and CMV-seropositive. The sequencing input was PBMCs. In nucleotides, the CDR3 is TGCGCCAGCAGCCAAAAGACAATGACTACCTACGAGCAGTACTTC. Protein product: CASSQKTMTTYEQYF.